These 6 T cell receptor beta chains came from one sample sequenced in a study of control samples from healthy donors and cancer patients. The assay was immunoSEQ multiplex PCR, and TCRdb's table has in-frame clones only and misses some. The sample has some 130,000 clones, around 90% seen once; the top ten hold 2% to 3%. The sequenced sample was blood. The receptors were sampled from a man aged 35-49 years in good health.

This chain links TRBV29-1 with TRBJ1-4; no reliable D call. The CDR3 totals 14 residues. V dropped 0 bases and J dropped 2 bases, with 7 bases sitting between them. Germline V lookup: CDR1 SQVTM, CDR2 ANQGSEA. The CDR3 sequence is CSVEDHATNEKLFF. CDR3 coding DNA: TGCAGCGTTGAAGATCATGCGACTAATGAAAAACTGTTTTTT.

The chain couples TRBV6-5 to TRBJ2-7; a weak D match, TRBD2 (6 bases). Germline V gene lookup returns CDR1 MNHEY and CDR2 SVGAGI. The V end was cut by 10 bases, the J end by 5 bases, with 15 bases between. This CDR3 comprises 12 residues. The DNA of the CDR3 is TGTGCCACCGCCTCCGGGACTCACGAGCAGTACTTC. Translation: CATASGTHEQYF.

The chain carries TRBV4-2 and TRBJ2-3, with TRBD2 identical over 9 bases. The length of the CDR3 is 16 residues. V shed 2 bases and J 3 bases; nucleotides not matched to a gene: 6. Germline CDR1 LGHNA, CDR2 YNFKEQ. CDR3: CASSQPAGGSTDTQYF. DNA of the CDR3: TGTGCCAGCAGCCAACCAGCGGGGGGATCGACAGATACGCAGTATTTT.

As concerns this clone: Other DNA sequences in the same sample also yield this CDR3. In nucleotides, the CDR3 is TGCGCCAGCAGCTTGTCGGGTTACGAGCAGTACTTC. Translating it yields CASSLSGYEQYF. The chain carries TRBV5-1 and TRBJ2-7; D remains unclear. V lost 1 base and J 4 bases, leaving 6 bases between the germline ends. There are 12 residues in the CDR3. Germline V CDR1 and CDR2: SGHRS, YFSETQ.

The chain recombines TRBV12-5 with TRBJ1-3; the D gene is possibly TRBD1 (6 bases). Trimming pared 6 bases from V and 15 bases from J, leaving 18 bases between. The CDR3 contains 12 residues. CDR1 LGHNT and CDR2 FRNRAP come from the germline V gene. The CDR3 loop reads CASGSGFGDKYF. The CDR3, as DNA: TGTGCTAGTGGGTCAGGTTTTGGGGACAAATATTTT. Using reference TRBV12-5 and TRBJ1-3 for the parts outside the CDR3, the full variable domain is DARVTQTPRHKVTEMGQEVTMRCQPILGHNTVFWYRQTMMQGLELLAYFRNRAPLDDSGMPKDRFSAEMPDATLATLKIQPSEPRDSAVYFCASGSGFGDKYFGEGSWLTVV.

This clone was counted a single time. The V gene is TRBV9, the J gene TRBJ1-2, with a tentative D call TRBD1 (5 bases). Germline V gene sequence: CDR1 SGDLS, CDR2 YYNGEE. The CDR3 contains 14 residues. The V end was cut by 0 bases, the J end by 2 bases, with 8 bases between. The CDR3 nucleotides read TGTGCCAGCAGCGTAGTCCAGGGCAACTATGGCTACACCTTC. Its translation is CASSVVQGNYGYTF.